The TCR beta chain under discussion was sequenced for a study of blood T cell repertoires in COVID-19 (dated by TCRdb to between 2020 and 2021). In the study overall: Samples from collaborators originated in the United States, Italy and Spain and spanned both the acute and convalescent phases of COVID-19. The material from the prospective study consisted of cDNA or gDNA derived from T cells, B-cell-depleted T cells, or PBMCs. A freely available public database, intended as a resource for researchers studying the immune response to SARS-CoV-2, is where the repertoires were released. The samples were drawn from the first 160 participants of the ongoing ImmuneRACE study and from 1,254 subjects provided by 6 global collaborators. Deeply sampled blood TCRbeta repertoires from subjects exposed to, actively infected with, or recovered from COVID-19 were included in the dataset. The sample metadata nearly always contained a de-identified subject ID, COVID-19 status, age in years and sex. Where available, HLA class I and class II types were taken from metadata supplied by the sample provider and were not determined by assay-based typing.

The immunoSEQ Assay, a bias-controlled multiplex PCR, was used to amplify TCRbeta CDR3 regions from genomic DNA. The paper's processing steps were these. Nucleated cell counts per sample were estimated from amplification of reference gene primers within the assay. Sequence reads were collapsed and filtered to measure the absolute abundance of every unique TCRbeta CDR3 rearrangement. For each sample, productive Simpson clonality was calculated as the square root of Simpson's diversity index across productive rearrangements. Not all clones reach the TCRdb copy of this immuneACCESS table, which keeps in-frame sequences only. Checked studies attribute under half of the gap to unresolved V genes and leave the rest unexplained. V, J and clone size reflect that table, while D and trimming were determined from the DNA. The sample has about 160,000 clones on record, about 90% of them singletons. The top ten hold less than 4.5% of the sample.

With regard to this clone: Its target antigen remains unknown. Base qualities were left out, and no much larger clone turns up one base away.

The collaborating institutions used their own protocols to collect whole blood in K2EDTA tubes. For TCRbeta analysis, collaborators shipped samples in one of three forms: frozen whole blood, isolated PBMCs, or DNA extracted from either of those sample types. At the junction V is shortened by 0 bases and J by 6 bases, with 11 bases in between. Reading from cysteine to phenylalanine, the CDR3 counts 14 amino acids. The only DNA kept is the CDR3, 42 bases in frame from the first base. CDR1 and CDR2 were assigned from the germline V gene as SNHLY and FYNNEI. Broad study findings and their caveats: The quantity of clinical and demographic metadata differed by source and by participant and was supplied without curation.

The sequence derives from an older woman with active or convalescent COVID-19. The specimen sequenced was peripheral blood. Recombination joined TRBV2 with TRBJ1-2, with no reliable assignment of the D segment. CDR3 reads: CASSEATTIDGYTF. The DNA sequence follows: TGTGCCAGCAGTGAAGCAACTACGATTGATGGCTACACCTTC.